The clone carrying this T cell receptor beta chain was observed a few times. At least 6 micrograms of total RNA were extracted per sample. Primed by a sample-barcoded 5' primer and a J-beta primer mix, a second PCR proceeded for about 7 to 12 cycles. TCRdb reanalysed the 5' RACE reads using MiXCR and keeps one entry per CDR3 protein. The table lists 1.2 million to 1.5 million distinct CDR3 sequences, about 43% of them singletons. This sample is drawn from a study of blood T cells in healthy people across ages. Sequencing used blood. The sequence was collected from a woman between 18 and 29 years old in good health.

The CDR3 coding sequence is TGCAGCGTTCCTGGACCCCAATACGAGCAGTACTTC. This translates into CSVPGPQYEQYF. The gene calls are TRBV29-1 and TRBJ2-7; D is uncertain. The germline V gene has CDR1 SQVTM and CDR2 ANQGSEA. The ends were cut back, 5 bases at V and 4 bases at J, with 12 bases in the middle. The CDR3 is 12 amino acids.